This is a list of T cell receptor beta chains from one sample in a study of T cell changes during pregnancy in multiple sclerosis. The method was immunoSEQ multiplex PCR; TCRdb's version includes in-frame clones alone and lacks a portion of them. Among around 35,000 clones listed, roughly nine tenths were seen once. The sequenced sample was CD8+ T cells from peripheral blood mononuclear cells, obtained in the first trimester of pregnancy. These receptors all stem from a female donor with multiple sclerosis, enrolled in a pregnancy study. Each CDR3 is given with its conserved first and last residue. The D gene is left open where the match is weak. Clone sizes are given selectively: once, few, many, or a class where the clone is expanded.

size: NA; J: TRBJ1-5; V: TRBV28; D: NA; DNA: TGTGCCAGCAGTTTATGGGACAGTGGTCAGCCCCAGCATTTT; CDR3: CASSLWDSGQPQHF
size: once; J: TRBJ1-5; V: TRBV2; D: NA; DNA: TGTGCCAGCAAGTGGGCCTCCAATCAGCCCCAGCATTTT; CDR3: CASKWASNQPQHF
size: NA; J: TRBJ2-7; V: TRBV2; D: TRBD1; DNA: TGTGCCAGCGGCGGGACAGGGCCCTCCTACGAGCAGTACTTC; CDR3: CASGGTGPSYEQYF
size: NA; J: TRBJ2-7; V: TRBV4-1; D: TRBD2; DNA: TGCGCCAGCAGCCAAGTCCCAGCGGGAGTCTACGAGCAGTACTTC; CDR3: CASSQVPAGVYEQYF
size: NA; J: TRBJ1-5; V: TRBV19; D: TRBD1; DNA: TGTGCCAGTAGTCAAGACAGGGGCGCCTATAGCAATCAGCCCCAGCATTTT; CDR3: CASSQDRGAYSNQPQHF
size: NA; J: TRBJ2-5; V: TRBV27; D: NA; DNA: TGTGCCAGCAGTTTATCCCAATTTGAGACCCAGTACTTC; CDR3: CASSLSQFETQYF
size: NA; J: TRBJ2-1; V: TRBV13; D: TRBD2; DNA: TGTGCCAGCAGAATCTTAGCGGGAGGGCCGGACAATGAGCAGTTCTTC; CDR3: CASRILAGGPDNEQFF
size: NA; J: TRBJ2-7; V: TRBV27; D: TRBD2; DNA: TGTGCCAGCAGTTTAAGTGGCCTAGCGGGGACCTACGAGCAGTACTTC; CDR3: CASSLSGLAGTYEQYF
size: NA; J: TRBJ2-7; V: TRBV19; D: NA; DNA: TGTGCCAGTAGCTCCTCAGGAGGGGGCTACTACGAGCAGTACTTC; CDR3: CASSSSGGGYYEQYF
size: NA; J: TRBJ2-1; V: TRBV27; D: NA; DNA: TGTGCCAGCAGTTTGGGGGCCCAGCGGGGTTACTACAATGAGCAGTTCTTC; CDR3: CASSLGAQRGYYNEQFF
size: NA; J: TRBJ2-1; V: TRBV19; D: TRBD2; DNA: TGTGCCAGTAGTATATTGAGCGGGAGTTGGGATGAGCAGTTCTTC; CDR3: CASSILSGSWDEQFF
size: NA; J: TRBJ2-1; V: TRBV4-3; D: NA; DNA: TGCGCCAGCAGCCAAGGTGTGACGGAGTTATCCTACAATGAGCAGTTCTTC; CDR3: CASSQGVTELSYNEQFF
size: NA; J: TRBJ2-7; V: TRBV4-2; D: TRBD2; DNA: TGTGCCAGCAGCCAAGAGACACCCTTAGCGGGAGTGGCCGACGAGCAGTACTTC; CDR3: CASSQETPLAGVADEQYF
size: NA; J: TRBJ2-2; V: TRBV11-3; D: NA; DNA: TGTGCCAGCAGCTTCACAGGGATAGGGGAGCTGTTTTTT; CDR3: CASSFTGIGELFF
size: NA; J: TRBJ2-2; V: TRBV14; D: NA; DNA: TGTGCCAGCAGCCAAGATCTCGGGTTCTCCGGGGAGCTGTTTTTT; CDR3: CASSQDLGFSGELFF
size: NA; J: TRBJ2-1; V: TRBV18; D: TRBD2; DNA: TGTGCCAGCTCACCAGGGACTAGCGGGAGAGATGAGCAGTTCTTC; CDR3: CASSPGTSGRDEQFF
size: NA; J: TRBJ2-1; V: TRBV10-3; D: TRBD1; DNA: TGTGCCATCGGGATTCCGGGACAGGGGATGAATGAGCAGTTCTTC; CDR3: CAIGIPGQGMNEQFF
size: NA; J: TRBJ2-3; V: TRBV2; D: TRBD2; DNA: TGTGCCAGCAGTACCGGGACTACGAGCACAGATACGCAGTATTTT; CDR3: CASSTGTTSTDTQYF
size: NA; J: TRBJ2-2; V: TRBV7-2; D: TRBD1; DNA: TGTGCCAGCAGCTCGAAAGGACAGGACTCTTTCACCGGGGAGCTGTTTTTT; CDR3: CASSSKGQDSFTGELFF
size: NA; J: TRBJ2-7; V: TRBV30; D: TRBD1; DNA: TGTGCCTGGTCGGTCGGGACAGGGGTTGACGAGCAGTACTTC; CDR3: CAWSVGTGVDEQYF
size: many; J: TRBJ2-3; V: TRBV19; D: NA; DNA: TGTGCCAGTAGCCCCCAGGGGTTTACAGATACGCAGTATTTT; CDR3: CASSPQGFTDTQYF
size: NA; J: TRBJ2-2; V: TRBV29-1; D: TRBD1; DNA: TGCAGCTCTGGAGGGACAGGGACCACCGGGGAGCTGTTTTTT; CDR3: CSSGGTGTTGELFF
size: NA; J: TRBJ2-4; V: TRBV28; D: TRBD2; DNA: TGTGCCAGCAGTTCGCTGGGGCGGGAGAAGACCATTCAGTACTTC; CDR3: CASSSLGREKTIQYF
size: NA; J: TRBJ2-1; V: TRBV6-6; D: TRBD2; DNA: TGTGCCAGCAGTTACAAAGCGGGAGGGAATGAGCAGTTCTTC; CDR3: CASSYKAGGNEQFF
size: NA; J: TRBJ2-5; V: TRBV4-2; D: NA; DNA: TGTGCCAGCAGCCAAGAACAGCGGGTCACGGAGACCCAGTACTTC; CDR3: CASSQEQRVTETQYF
size: NA; J: TRBJ2-2; V: TRBV27; D: TRBD2; DNA: TGTGCCAGCAGTTTAGAAACCGGGAGGGCCATCACCGGGGAGCTGTTTTTT; CDR3: CASSLETGRAITGELFF
size: NA; J: TRBJ1-5; V: TRBV27; D: NA; DNA: TGTGCCAGCAGCCGGACAGCTAGCAATCAGCCCCAGCATTTT; CDR3: CASSRTASNQPQHF
size: NA; J: TRBJ1-1; V: TRBV7-6; D: NA; DNA: TGTGCCAGCAGCCTCCTGAACACTGAAGCTTTCTTT; CDR3: CASSLLNTEAFF
size: NA; J: TRBJ2-2; V: TRBV7-9; D: NA; DNA: TGTGCCAGCAGCTTAGCGGGCCCCAGGGAGCTGTTTTTT; CDR3: CASSLAGPRELFF
size: NA; J: TRBJ1-2; V: TRBV9; D: TRBD1; DNA: TGTGCCAGCAGCGTAAGCAGGACAGGGGCAGAGGCCAACTATGGCTACACCTTC; CDR3: CASSVSRTGAEANYGYTF
size: NA; J: TRBJ2-5; V: TRBV13; D: NA; DNA: TGTGCCAGCAGCTCCAATACCGAGGCCCAGTACTTC; CDR3: CASSSNTEAQYF
size: NA; J: TRBJ2-2; V: TRBV28; D: TRBD2; DNA: TGTGCCAGCAGTGACCTTGGACTAGCGGGAGCTGTCACCGGGGAGCTGTTTTTT; CDR3: CASSDLGLAGAVTGELFF
size: NA; J: TRBJ2-2; V: TRBV6-5; D: TRBD1; DNA: TGTGCCAGTAAACAGGGGGAGTCCGGGGAGCTGTTTTTT; CDR3: CASKQGESGELFF
size: NA; J: TRBJ2-1; V: TRBV7-3; D: TRBD1; DNA: TGTGCCAGCAGCTGGACAGGGTCCGACAATGAGCAGTTCTTC; CDR3: CASSWTGSDNEQFF
size: NA; J: TRBJ2-7; V: TRBV11-1; D: TRBD2; DNA: TGTGCCAGCAGCTTACGGGGGGGCGGCTACGAGCAGTACTTC; CDR3: CASSLRGGGYEQYF
size: NA; J: TRBJ2-1; V: TRBV28; D: TRBD2; DNA: TGTGCCACCTTAGCGGGAGGCCTCTACAATGAGCAGTTCTTC; CDR3: CATLAGGLYNEQFF
size: few; J: TRBJ2-5; V: TRBV11-2; D: NA; DNA: TGTGCCAGCAGCTTAGATCTAACAGGGTCCGGGGAGACCCAGTACTTC; CDR3: CASSLDLTGSGETQYF
size: few; J: TRBJ2-2; V: TRBV7-8; D: TRBD1; DNA: TGTGCCAGCAGCTTAGCTGGACAGGGGAACACCGGGGAGCTGTTTTTT; CDR3: CASSLAGQGNTGELFF
size: NA; J: TRBJ1-3; V: TRBV28; D: NA; DNA: TGTGCCAGCACGATACCGAACGCAGGGAACTCTGGAAACACCATATATTTT; CDR3: CASTIPNAGNSGNTIYF
size: NA; J: TRBJ2-3; V: TRBV11-2; D: NA; DNA: TGTGCCAGCAGCCCAGTAGGTAATGAGGCAGATACGCAGTATTTT; CDR3: CASSPVGNEADTQYF
size: few; J: TRBJ2-5; V: TRBV28; D: NA; DNA: TGTGCCAGCAGTTTTCGTGGACTGGTACAAGAGACCCAGTACTTC; CDR3: CASSFRGLVQETQYF
size: NA; J: TRBJ2-7; V: TRBV27; D: NA; DNA: TGTGCCAGCAGACCCGTCAGCTCCTACGAGCAGTACTTC; CDR3: CASRPVSSYEQYF
size: NA; J: TRBJ2-1; V: TRBV7-6; D: TRBD1; DNA: TGTGCCAGCAGCTTAGGACAGGGAAACAATGAGCAGTTCTTC; CDR3: CASSLGQGNNEQFF
size: NA; J: TRBJ2-5; V: TRBV13; D: TRBD2; DNA: TGTGCCAGCAGCTCGGGACTAGCGAGTGCGGAGACCCAGTACTTC; CDR3: CASSSGLASAETQYF
size: NA; J: TRBJ2-5; V: TRBV19; D: NA; DNA: TGTGCCAGTAGTATAGATTTGGACTCCCCTCGGGAGACCCAGTACTTC; CDR3: CASSIDLDSPRETQYF
size: NA; J: TRBJ2-2; V: TRBV27; D: TRBD2; DNA: TGTGCCAGCAGTTTATCACTAGCGGGAGGGCGGGACACCGGGGAGCTGTTTTTT; CDR3: CASSLSLAGGRDTGELFF
size: NA; J: TRBJ2-1; V: TRBV11-2; D: TRBD1; DNA: TGTGCCAGCAGCCCGACAGGGTGGCAGTTCTTC; CDR3: CASSPTGWQFF
size: NA; J: TRBJ1-1; V: TRBV29-1; D: NA; DNA: TGCAGCGTTGATGGAGGGATGTGGACTGAAGCTTTCTTT; CDR3: CSVDGGMWTEAFF
size: NA; J: TRBJ2-1; V: TRBV27; D: NA; DNA: TGTGCCAGCATGGCGGGAAGAGGGTACAATGAGCAGTTCTTC; CDR3: CASMAGRGYNEQFF
size: NA; J: TRBJ1-1; V: TRBV29-1; D: NA; DNA: TGCAGCGTTGATCAGGGTTCGGCGGTGAACACTGAAGCTTTCTTT; CDR3: CSVDQGSAVNTEAFF
size: NA; J: TRBJ1-1; V: TRBV13; D: TRBD1; DNA: TGTGCCAGCAGCTTGGAAGGGGGCTGGGGCACTGAAGCTTTCTTT; CDR3: CASSLEGGWGTEAFF
size: NA; J: TRBJ1-2; V: TRBV6-5; D: NA; DNA: TGTGCCAGCAGTTACATAGGGGGACGTTTAGACTATGGCTACACCTTC; CDR3: CASSYIGGRLDYGYTF
size: NA; J: TRBJ2-1; V: TRBV27; D: TRBD2; DNA: TGTGCCAGCAGATGGGGTAGCGGGTCCTACAATGAGCAGTTCTTC; CDR3: CASRWGSGSYNEQFF